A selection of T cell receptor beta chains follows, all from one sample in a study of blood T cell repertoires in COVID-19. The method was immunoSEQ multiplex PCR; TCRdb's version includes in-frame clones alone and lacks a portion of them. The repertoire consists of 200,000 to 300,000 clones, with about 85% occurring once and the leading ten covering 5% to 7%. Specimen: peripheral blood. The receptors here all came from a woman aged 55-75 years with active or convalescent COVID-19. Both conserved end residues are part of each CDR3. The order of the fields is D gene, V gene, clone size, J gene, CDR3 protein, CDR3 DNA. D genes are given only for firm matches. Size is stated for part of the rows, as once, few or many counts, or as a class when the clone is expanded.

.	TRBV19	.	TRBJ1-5	CASTMGGDSNQPQHF	TGTGCCAGTACCATGGGAGGGGATAGCAATCAGCCCCAGCATTTT
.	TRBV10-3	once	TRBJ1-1	CAISGKGVSNTEAFF	TGTGCCATCAGTGGTAAGGGGGTGAGCAACACTGAAGCTTTCTTT
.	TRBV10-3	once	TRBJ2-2	CAISMNTGELFF	TGTGCCATCTCAATGAACACCGGGGAGCTGTTTTTT
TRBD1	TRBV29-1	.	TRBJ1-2	CSVDRVYYGYTF	TGCAGCGTGGACAGGGTTTACTATGGCTACACCTTC
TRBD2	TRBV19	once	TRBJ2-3	CASSSLAGSTDTQYF	TGTGCCAGTAGTAGTCTAGCGGGAAGCACAGATACGCAGTATTTT
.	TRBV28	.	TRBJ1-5	CASSNPAGRWSNQPQHF	TGTGCCAGCAGTAATCCGGCGGGGAGATGGAGCAATCAGCCCCAGCATTTT
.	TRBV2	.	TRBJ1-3	CASSPRWGVANTIYF	TGTGCCAGCAGCCCCCGATGGGGGGTAGCGAACACCATATATTTT
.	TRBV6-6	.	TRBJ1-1	CASSYQDREAFF	TGTGCCAGCAGTTACCAAGACAGAGAAGCTTTCTTT
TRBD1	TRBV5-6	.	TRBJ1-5	CASSGTGINQPQHF	TGTGCCAGCAGCGGGACAGGGATCAATCAGCCCCAGCATTTT
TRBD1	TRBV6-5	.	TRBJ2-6	CASSTDRSGANVLTF	TGTGCCAGCAGTACGGACAGGTCTGGGGCCAACGTCCTGACTTTC
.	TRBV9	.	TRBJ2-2	CASSVALGGRDGELFF	TGTGCCAGCAGCGTAGCATTGGGGGGGCGCGACGGGGAGCTGTTTTTT
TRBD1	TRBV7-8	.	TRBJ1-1	CASSLPRTGTNTEAFF	TGTGCCAGCAGCTTACCTAGGACAGGGACGAACACTGAAGCTTTCTTT
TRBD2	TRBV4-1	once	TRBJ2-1	CASSQPTRLAANNEQFF	TGCGCCAGCAGCCAACCTACCCGACTAGCAGCTAACAATGAGCAGTTCTTC
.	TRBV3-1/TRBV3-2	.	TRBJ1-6	CASSQGLWSPLHF	TGTGCCAGCAGCCAGGGGCTGTGGTCACCCCTCCACTTT
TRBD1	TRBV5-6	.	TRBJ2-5	CASSLDRGRYQETQYF	TGTGCCAGCAGCCTTGACAGGGGCAGGTACCAAGAGACCCAGTACTTC
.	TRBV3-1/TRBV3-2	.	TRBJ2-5	CASSQGPQRQETQYF	TGTGCCAGCAGCCAAGGACCTCAGCGGCAAGAGACCCAGTACTTC
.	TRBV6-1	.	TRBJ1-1	CASSEGLRATEAFF	TGTGCCAGCAGTGAAGGATTGAGGGCCACTGAAGCTTTCTTT
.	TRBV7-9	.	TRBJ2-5	CASSRGTVKETQYF	TGTGCCAGCAGCCGAGGGACTGTAAAAGAGACCCAGTACTTC
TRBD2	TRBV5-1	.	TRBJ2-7	CASSFGGSPSYEQYF	TGCGCCAGCAGCTTTGGCGGGAGCCCCTCCTACGAGCAGTACTTC
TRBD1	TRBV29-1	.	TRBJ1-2	CSVGRQGILLAGYTF	TGCAGCGTCGGACGACAGGGGATTCTCCTTGCTGGCTACACCTTC
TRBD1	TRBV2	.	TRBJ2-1	CASSVNRGSYNEQFF	TGTGCCAGCAGTGTTAACAGGGGCTCCTACAATGAGCAGTTCTTC
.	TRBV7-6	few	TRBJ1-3	CASSDAGVPSGNTIYF	TGTGCCAGCAGCGACGCAGGGGTACCCTCTGGAAACACCATATATTTT
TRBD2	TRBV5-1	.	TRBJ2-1	CASNPGGSGRHNEQFF	TGCGCCAGCAACCCAGGGGGTAGCGGGAGACACAATGAGCAGTTCTTC
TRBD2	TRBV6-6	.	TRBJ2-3	CASRTPSGRAPDTQYF	TGTGCCAGCCGGACTCCTAGCGGGAGGGCCCCAGATACGCAGTATTTT
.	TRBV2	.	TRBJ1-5	CASREGSGGRLYGSGQPQHF	TGTGCCAGCAGAGAAGGTTCCGGTGGCCGACTATATGGTTCGGGACAGCCCCAGCATTTT
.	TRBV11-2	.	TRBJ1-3	CASSQGFSGNTIYF	TGTGCCAGCAGCCAGGGGTTCTCTGGAAACACCATATATTTT
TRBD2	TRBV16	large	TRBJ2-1	CASSQGASGRNEQFF	TGTGCCAGCAGCCAGGGGGCTAGCGGGAGGAATGAGCAGTTCTTC
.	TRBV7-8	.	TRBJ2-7	CASSRVGSERVEQYF	TGTGCCAGCAGCCGGGTGGGGAGTGAGCGGGTCGAGCAGTACTTC
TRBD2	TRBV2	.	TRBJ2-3	CASSETGLAGGTDTQYF	TGTGCCAGCAGTGAAACGGGACTAGCGGGTGGCACAGATACGCAGTATTTT
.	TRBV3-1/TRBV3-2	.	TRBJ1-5	CASSQGRGEGQPQHF	TGTGCCAGCAGCCAAGGGCGTGGAGAGGGTCAGCCCCAGCATTTT
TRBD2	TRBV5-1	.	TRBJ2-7	CASSWGLEGFELAPAYEQYF	TGCGCCAGCAGCTGGGGGTTGGAGGGGTTTGAACTAGCGCCCGCCTACGAGCAGTACTTC
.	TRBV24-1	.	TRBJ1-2	CATFSTIYGYTF	TGTGCCACCTTCTCGACTATCTATGGCTACACCTTC
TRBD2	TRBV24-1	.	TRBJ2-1	CATSVAGVSYNEQFF	TGTGCCACCAGTGTAGCGGGCGTTTCCTACAATGAGCAGTTCTTC
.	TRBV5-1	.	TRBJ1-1	CASTWGVSGSTEAFF	TGCGCCAGCACCTGGGGGGTAAGTGGTTCCACTGAAGCTTTCTTT
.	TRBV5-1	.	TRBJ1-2	CASSFLGGANYGYTF	TGCGCCAGCAGCTTTCTAGGGGGAGCTAACTATGGCTACACCTTC
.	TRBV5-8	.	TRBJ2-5	CASSPWSGRETQYF	TGTGCCAGCAGCCCCTGGTCGGGGAGGGAGACCCAGTACTTC
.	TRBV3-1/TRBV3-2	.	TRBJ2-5	CASSQDAGAWKTQYF	TGTGCCAGCAGCCAAGATGCGGGGGCCTGGAAGACCCAGTACTTC